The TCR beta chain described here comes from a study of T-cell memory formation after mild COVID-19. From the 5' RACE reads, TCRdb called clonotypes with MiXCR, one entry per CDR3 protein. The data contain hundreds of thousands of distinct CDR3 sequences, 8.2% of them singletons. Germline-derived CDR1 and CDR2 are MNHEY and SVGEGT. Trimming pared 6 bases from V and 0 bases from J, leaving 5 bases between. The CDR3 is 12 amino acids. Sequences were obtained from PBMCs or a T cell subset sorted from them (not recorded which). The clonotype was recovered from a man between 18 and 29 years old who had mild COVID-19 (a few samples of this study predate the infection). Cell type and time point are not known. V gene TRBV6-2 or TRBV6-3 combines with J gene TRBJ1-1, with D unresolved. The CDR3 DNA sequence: TGTGCCAGCAGGACGGTGAACACTGAAGCTTTCTTT. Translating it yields CASRTVNTEAFF.